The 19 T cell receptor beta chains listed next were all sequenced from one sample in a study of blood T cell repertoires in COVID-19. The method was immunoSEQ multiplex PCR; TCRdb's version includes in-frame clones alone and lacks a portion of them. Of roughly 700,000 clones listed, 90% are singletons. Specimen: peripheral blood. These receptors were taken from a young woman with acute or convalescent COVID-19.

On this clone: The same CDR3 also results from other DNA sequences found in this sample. The CDR3 sequence: CASSPGLAGDNEQFF. The CDR3 region has the DNA TGTGCCAGCAGTCCGGGACTAGCGGGGGACAATGAGCAGTTCTTC. The chain links TRBV7-3 to TRBJ2-1; 14 positions agree with TRBD2. Germline V lookup: CDR1 SGHTA, CDR2 FQGTGA. The CDR3 contains 15 residues. J lost 5 bases, V lost 6 bases, and 3 bases had no gene match.

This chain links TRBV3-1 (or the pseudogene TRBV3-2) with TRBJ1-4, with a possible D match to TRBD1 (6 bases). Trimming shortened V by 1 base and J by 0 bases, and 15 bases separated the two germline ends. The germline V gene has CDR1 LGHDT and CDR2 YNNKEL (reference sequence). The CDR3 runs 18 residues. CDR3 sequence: CASSQGRGKGSTNEKLFF. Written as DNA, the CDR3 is TGTGCCAGCAGCCAAGGCAGGGGAAAGGGGTCAACTAATGAAAAACTGTTTTTT.

The chain's CDR3 is CASSPRDRLGNEQFF. The CDR3 DNA reads TGTGCCAGCAGCCCCCGGGACAGGTTGGGCAATGAGCAGTTCTTC. The rearrangement links TRBV14 to TRBJ2-1, with 8 positions matching TRBD1. This CDR3 is built from 15 residues. Germline assignment: CDR1 SGHDN and CDR2 FVKESK. Trimming cost V 4 bases and J 6 bases; bases outside gene matches: 8.

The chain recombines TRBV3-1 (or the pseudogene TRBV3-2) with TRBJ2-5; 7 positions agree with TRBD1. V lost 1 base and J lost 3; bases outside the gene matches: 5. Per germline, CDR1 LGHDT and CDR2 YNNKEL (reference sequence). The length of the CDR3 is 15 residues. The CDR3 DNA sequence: TGTGCCAGCAGCCAAGGGCGACAGGGTAAAGAGACCCAGTACTTC. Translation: CASSQGRQGKETQYF.

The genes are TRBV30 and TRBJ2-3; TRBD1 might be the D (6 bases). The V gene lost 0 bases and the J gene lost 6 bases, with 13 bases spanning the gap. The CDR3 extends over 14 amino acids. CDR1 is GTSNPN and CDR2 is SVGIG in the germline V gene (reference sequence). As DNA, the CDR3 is TGTGCCTGGAGTGTTGGTCAGGGGATTGATACGCAGTATTTT. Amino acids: CAWSVGQGIDTQYF.

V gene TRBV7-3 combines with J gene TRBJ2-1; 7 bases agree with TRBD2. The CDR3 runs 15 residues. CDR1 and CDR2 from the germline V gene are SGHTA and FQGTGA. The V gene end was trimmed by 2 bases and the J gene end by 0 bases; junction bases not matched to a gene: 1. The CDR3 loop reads CASSLLAVSYNEQFF. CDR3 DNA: TGTGCCAGCAGCTTACTAGCGGTCTCCTACAATGAGCAGTTCTTC.

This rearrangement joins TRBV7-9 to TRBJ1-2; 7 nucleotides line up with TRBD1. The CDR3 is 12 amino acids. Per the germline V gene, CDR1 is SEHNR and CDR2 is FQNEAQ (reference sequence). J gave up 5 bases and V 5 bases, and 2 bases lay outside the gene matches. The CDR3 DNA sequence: TGTGCCAGCAGCCAGACAGGGTATGGCTACACCTTC. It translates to CASSQTGYGYTF.

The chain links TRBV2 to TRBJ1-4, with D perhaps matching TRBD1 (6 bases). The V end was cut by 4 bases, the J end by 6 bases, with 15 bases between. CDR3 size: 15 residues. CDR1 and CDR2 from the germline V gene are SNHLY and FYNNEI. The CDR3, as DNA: TGTGCCAGCAGTGCCTCAGGGGCCTCTTATGAAAAACTGTTTTTT. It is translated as CASSASGASYEKLFF.

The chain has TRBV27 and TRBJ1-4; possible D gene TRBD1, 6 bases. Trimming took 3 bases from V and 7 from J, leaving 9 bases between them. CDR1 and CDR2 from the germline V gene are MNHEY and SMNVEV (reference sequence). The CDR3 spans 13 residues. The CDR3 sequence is CASSFSRGEKLFF. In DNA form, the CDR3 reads TGTGCCAGCAGTTTTAGCAGGGGTGAAAAACTGTTTTTT.

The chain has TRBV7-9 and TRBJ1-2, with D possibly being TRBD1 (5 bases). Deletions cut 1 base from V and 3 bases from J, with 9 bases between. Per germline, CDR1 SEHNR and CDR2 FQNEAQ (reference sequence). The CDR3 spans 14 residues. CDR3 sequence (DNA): TGTGCCAGCAGCTTAGGGGGCGGCCACTATGGCTACACCTTC. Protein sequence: CASSLGGGHYGYTF.

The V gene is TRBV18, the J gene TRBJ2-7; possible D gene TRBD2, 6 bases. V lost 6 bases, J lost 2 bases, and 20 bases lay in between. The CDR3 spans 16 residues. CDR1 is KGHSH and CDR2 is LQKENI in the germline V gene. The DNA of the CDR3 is TGTGCCAGCTCTCTGGGACCCGCAACGGGAGCCTACGAGCAGTACTTC. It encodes CASSLGPATGAYEQYF.

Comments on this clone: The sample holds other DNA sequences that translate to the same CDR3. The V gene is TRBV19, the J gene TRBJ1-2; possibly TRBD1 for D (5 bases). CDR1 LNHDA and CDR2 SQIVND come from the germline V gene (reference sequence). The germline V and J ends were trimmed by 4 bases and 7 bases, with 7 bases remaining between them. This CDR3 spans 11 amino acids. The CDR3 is CASSNRGGYTF. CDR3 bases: TGTGCCAGTAGTAATAGGGGTGGCTACACCTTC.

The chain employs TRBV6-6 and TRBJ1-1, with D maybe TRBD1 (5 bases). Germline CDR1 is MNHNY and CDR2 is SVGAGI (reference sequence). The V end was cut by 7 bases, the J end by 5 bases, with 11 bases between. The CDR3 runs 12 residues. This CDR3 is CASTGGGTEAFF. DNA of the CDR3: TGTGCCAGCACTGGGGGGGGGACTGAAGCTTTCTTT.

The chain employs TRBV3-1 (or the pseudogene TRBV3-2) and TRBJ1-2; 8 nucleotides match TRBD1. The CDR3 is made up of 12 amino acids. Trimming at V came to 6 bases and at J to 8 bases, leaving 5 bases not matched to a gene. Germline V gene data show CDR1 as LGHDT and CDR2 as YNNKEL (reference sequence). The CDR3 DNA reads TGTGCCAGCAGTGGACAGGGTGACGGCTACACCTTC. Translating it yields CASSGQGDGYTF.

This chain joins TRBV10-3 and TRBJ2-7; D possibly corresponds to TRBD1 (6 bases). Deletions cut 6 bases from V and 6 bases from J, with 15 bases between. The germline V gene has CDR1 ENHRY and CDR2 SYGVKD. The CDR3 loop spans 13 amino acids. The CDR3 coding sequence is TGTGCCATCAGAGGCTGGGGGCGATCCGAGCAGTACTTC. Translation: CAIRGWGRSEQYF.

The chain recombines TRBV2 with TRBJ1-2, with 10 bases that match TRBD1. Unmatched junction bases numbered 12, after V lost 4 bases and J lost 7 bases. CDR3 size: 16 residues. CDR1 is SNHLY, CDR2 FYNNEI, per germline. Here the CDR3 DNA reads TGTGCCAGCAGTGTCGCAACGACAGGGGGCCCTGCTGGCTACACCTTC. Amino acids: CASSVATTGGPAGYTF.

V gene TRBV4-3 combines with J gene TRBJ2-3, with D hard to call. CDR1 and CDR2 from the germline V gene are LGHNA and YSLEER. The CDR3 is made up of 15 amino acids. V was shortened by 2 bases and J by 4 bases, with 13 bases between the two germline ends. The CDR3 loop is CASSQSLYRADTQYF. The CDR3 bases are TGCGCCAGCAGCCAAAGTCTTTATCGAGCAGATACGCAGTATTTT.

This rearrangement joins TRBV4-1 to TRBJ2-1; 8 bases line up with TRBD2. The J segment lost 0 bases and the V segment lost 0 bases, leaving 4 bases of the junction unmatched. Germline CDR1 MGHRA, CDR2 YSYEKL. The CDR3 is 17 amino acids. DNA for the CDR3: TGCGCCAGCAGCCAAGATTTTAGCGGGGACTCCTACAATGAGCAGTTCTTC. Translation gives CASSQDFSGDSYNEQFF.

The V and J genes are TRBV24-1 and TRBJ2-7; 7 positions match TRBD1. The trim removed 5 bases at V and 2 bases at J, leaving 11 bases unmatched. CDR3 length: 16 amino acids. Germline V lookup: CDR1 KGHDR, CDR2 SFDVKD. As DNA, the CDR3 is TGTGCCACCAGTGCCTCCGCAGGGGGAGAGCCCTACGAGCAGTACTTC. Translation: CATSASAGGEPYEQYF.